The T cell receptor (beta chain) described here comes from a study of cytomegalovirus exposure and HLA in healthy donors. Note on this clone: The junction and the germline gene differ at one end; a read error may be behind it.

CDR1 and CDR2 from the germline V gene are MNHEY and SVGAGI. The length of the CDR3 is 12 residues. Both 60 Vbeta primers and 13 Jbeta primers went into the PCR. Clones were read by immunoSEQ multiplex PCR, and TCRdb kept only the in-frame ones, dropping some. The sample has 100,000 or so clones, around 79% seen once. The chain is built from TRBV6-5 and TRBJ2-7; no definite D call. This receptor was taken from a woman aged 40-49 years in good health and CMV-seropositive. Sequenced sample: PBMCs. The CDR3 DNA reads TGTGCCAGCAGTCCTGACTCCTGCGAGCAGTACTTC. Its translation is CASSPDSCEQYF.